The 10 T cell receptor beta chains below all came from one sample that was sequenced in a study of blood T cell repertoires in COVID-19. Sequencing used immunoSEQ multiplex PCR; TCRdb keeps in-frame clones, though not all of them. The sample has fewer than 300,000 clones; around 89% are singletons. Input material: peripheral blood. Every receptor here comes from a woman between 45 and 60 years old with COVID-19, enrolled during active disease.

The chain couples TRBV6-1 to TRBJ2-7; TRBD1 is a possible D gene (7 bases). CDR3 size: 17 residues. Trimming cost V 0 bases and J 6 bases, with 21 bases left between them. Germline CDR1 reads MNHNS; CDR2 reads SASEGT. For the CDR3, the DNA is TGTGCCAGCAGTGAAGCGCGGAGGGGAGACAGGGCTCCCGAGCAGTACTTC. This encodes CASSEARRGDRAPEQYF.

The V gene is TRBV19, the J gene TRBJ2-1, with D possibly TRBD2 on 6 matching bases. V was trimmed by 2 bases and J by 0 bases, leaving 14 bases between them. This CDR3 has 17 residues. The V gene's germline CDR1 is LNHDA and CDR2 SQIVND (reference sequence). This chain's CDR3 is CASSINSGLSSYNEQFF. The CDR3 DNA is TGTGCCAGTAGTATAAATAGCGGACTTAGCTCCTACAATGAGCAGTTCTTC.

The V and J genes are TRBV24-1 and TRBJ2-2, with 8 nucleotides matching TRBD2. Germline lookup yields CDR1 KGHDR and CDR2 SFDVKD. The J segment lost 2 bases and the V segment lost 1 base, leaving 8 bases of the junction unmatched. The CDR3 is 18 amino acids. The CDR3, as DNA: TGTGCCACCAGTGATTTCATACGCGGGAGGCCAAACACCGGGGAGCTGTTTTTT. This translates into CATSDFIRGRPNTGELFF.

V gene TRBV5-4 combines with J gene TRBJ2-7, with 8 nucleotides matching TRBD2. The V and J ends lost 9 bases and 6 bases, in that order; junction bases with no gene match: 8. Looked up from germline, CDR1 is SGHNT and CDR2 is YYREEE (reference sequence). CDR3 size: 12 residues. CDR3 bases: TGTGCCACCGGCTCCGGGACTAGCGAGCAGTACTTC. Encoded protein: CATGSGTSEQYF.

The V gene is TRBV27, the J gene TRBJ2-1, with D maybe TRBD2 (6 bases). This CDR3 is built from 17 residues. Trimming left V 1 base short and J 1 base short, with 14 bases between. Germline CDR1 MNHEY, CDR2 SMNVEV (reference sequence). The CDR3 loop is CASSLLRGATSYNEQFF. The DNA of the CDR3 is TGTGCCAGCAGTTTATTGCGGGGCGCGACTTCCTACAATGAGCAGTTCTTC.

In this sample, this clone turned up once. V usage is TRBV6-5 and J usage is TRBJ1-1; D not certain. CDR1 is MNHEY and CDR2 is SVGAGI in the germline V gene. Trimming removed 4 bases from V and 9 bases from J, with 9 bases in between. The CDR3 extends over 11 amino acids. In DNA form, the CDR3 reads TGTGCCAGCAGTTCGCGGGGTCAAGCTTTCTTT. Translation: CASSSRGQAFF.

The V and J genes are TRBV6-6 and TRBJ2-7; D remains unclear. The germline V gene encodes CDR1 MNHNY and CDR2 SVGAGI (reference sequence). V lost 5 bases, J lost 2 bases, and 16 bases lay in between. The CDR3 totals 15 residues. As DNA, the CDR3 is TGTGCCAGCAGTAACAACCTAGTTTGGCCCTACGAGCAGTACTTC. The encoded protein is CASSNNLVWPYEQYF.

This chain's CDR3 is CASSDGQGGVGELFF. The CDR3 DNA reads as TGTGCCAGCAGCGACGGACAGGGAGGCGTCGGGGAGCTGTTTTTT. This rearrangement joins TRBV7-2 to TRBJ2-2; 8 bases map to TRBD1. Germline CDR1 and CDR2: SGHTA and FQGNSA. The CDR3 runs to 15 residues. V dropped 5 bases and J dropped 7; count of bases not matched to a gene: 9.

The V call is TRBV30, the J call TRBJ1-1; D is possibly TRBD1 (5 bases). Germline CDR1 GTSNPN, CDR2 SVGIG (reference sequence). This CDR3 comprises 10 residues. The CDR3 coding sequence is TGTGCTTCTCACAGGATTGAAGCTTTCTTT. Its translation: CASHRIEAFF.

The V gene is TRBV3-1 (or the pseudogene TRBV3-2), the J gene TRBJ2-2, with D perhaps TRBD1 (6 bases). CDR3 size: 15 residues. Germline CDR1 reads LGHDT; CDR2 reads YNNKEL (reference sequence). Trimming removed 0 bases from V and 6 bases from J, with 11 bases in between. The CDR3: CASSQEQGRAGELFF. In nucleotides, the CDR3 is TGTGCCAGCAGCCAAGAGCAGGGGAGAGCCGGGGAGCTGTTTTTT.